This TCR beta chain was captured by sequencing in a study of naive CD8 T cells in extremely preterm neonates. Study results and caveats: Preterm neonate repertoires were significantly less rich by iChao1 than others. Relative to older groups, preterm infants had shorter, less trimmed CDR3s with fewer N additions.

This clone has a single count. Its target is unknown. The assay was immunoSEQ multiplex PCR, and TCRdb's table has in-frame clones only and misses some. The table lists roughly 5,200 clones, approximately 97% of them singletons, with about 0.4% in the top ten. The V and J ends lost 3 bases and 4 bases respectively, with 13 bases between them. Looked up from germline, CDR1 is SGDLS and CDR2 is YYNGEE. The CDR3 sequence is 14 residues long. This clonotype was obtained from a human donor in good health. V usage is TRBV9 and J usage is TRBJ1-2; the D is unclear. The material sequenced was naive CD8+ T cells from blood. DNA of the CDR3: TGTGCCAGCAGCGCGAGGGAGGGTAGCTATGGCTACACCTTC. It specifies CASSAREGSYGYTF.